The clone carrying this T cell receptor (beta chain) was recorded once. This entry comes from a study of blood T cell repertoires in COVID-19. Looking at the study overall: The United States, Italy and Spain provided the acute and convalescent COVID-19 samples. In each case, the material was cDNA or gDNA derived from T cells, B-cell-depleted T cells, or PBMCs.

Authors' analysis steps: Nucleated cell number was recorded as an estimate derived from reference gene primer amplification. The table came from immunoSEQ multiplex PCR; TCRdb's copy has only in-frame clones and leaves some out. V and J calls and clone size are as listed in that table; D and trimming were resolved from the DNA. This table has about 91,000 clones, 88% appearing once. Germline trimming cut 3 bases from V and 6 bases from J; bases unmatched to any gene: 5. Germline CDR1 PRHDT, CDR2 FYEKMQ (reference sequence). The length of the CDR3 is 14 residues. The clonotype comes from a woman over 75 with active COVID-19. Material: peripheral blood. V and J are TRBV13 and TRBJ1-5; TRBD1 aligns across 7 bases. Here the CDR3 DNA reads TGTGCCAGCAGCTTTCTCCAGGGGGGTCAGCCCCAGCATTTT. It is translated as CASSFLQGGQPQHF.